The T cell receptor (beta chain) under discussion was sequenced for a study of T cell clusters in autoimmune cytopenias (dated by TCRdb to the late 2010s). Describing the broader study: The median TRB sequencing depth was 51,575 reads per sample, and the median number of distinct TRB clonotypes was roughly 2,000 per sample. TRB and IGH repertoires from peripheral blood were sequenced in autoimmune cytopenia patients at active disease and during treatment follow-up, with healthy, CLL and autoimmune hepatitis controls included alongside. The study aimed to test whether autoimmune cytopenia patients carry a disease-specific immune repertoire signature usable as a blood-based biomarker. The study at large found these results: The T cell clusters were defined only in silico, and the functional role of the clusters was left to be validated experimentally. In the comparison of secondary cytopenia with CLL, no cluster-lack signature showed up, apparently because the dominant lymphoma-associated repertoire masked the signature. GLIPH suggested that primary autoimmune cytopenia patients lacked physiological T cell clusters: 45 to 60 clusters were exclusive to healthy donors versus 17 exclusive to patients. Healthy donors showed about 3-fold more exclusive TRB clusters than active autoimmune hepatitis patients, consistent with an autoimmunity-wide signature. TRB repertoire shifts, with less even repertoires in secondary cytopenia and CLL, mostly reflected lymphoma bias rather than autoimmunity.

For each sample, TRB amplification used 200 to 300 ng of peripheral blood genomic DNA, equal to around 34,000 genome equivalents. Worth noting for this clonotype: What this receptor recognizes is not known.

Multiplex PCR with a touch-down protocol amplified TRB rearrangements, with the TRB-A and TRB-B primer pools combined in a single tube. Illumina adapters and sample indices were added to the amplicons through two consecutive PCR reactions using Phusion HS II polymerase. After gel purification with the NucleoSpin Gel and PCR Clean-up kit, the amplicons were quantified by Qubit and checked for quality on an Agilent 2100 Bioanalyzer. Libraries were sequenced on an Illumina MiSeq using 600-cycle, single-indexed, paired-end runs. In the paper's pipeline: TRB reads were aligned and assembled with MiXCR version 2.1.12 using the default MiXCR reference library. Each unique CDR3 nucleotide sequence defined a clone, and only productive sequences with at least two reads were analysed. Repertoire diversity was assessed by alpha-parameterized diversity profiles (alpha 0 to 5), including Shannon (alpha 1) and Simpson (alpha 2) indices, computed with an R script. Combinatorial TRB VJ usage was computed with the tcR package and compared between cohorts by principal component analysis with ade4. GLIPH clustering of TCRbeta CDR3s was carried out on cohort pairs matched by age and read depth, and cluster frequencies were compared by Wilcoxon test. Reads reprocessed by TCRdb are summarized as one entry per CDR3 protein sequence, and DNA is absent. The V and J calls were not made by the authors but by TCRdb's processing. The sample table includes about 15,000 distinct CDR3 sequences. The ten largest clones add up to under 2.5% of the sample.

Reading the germline V gene (reference sequence) gives CDR1 GTSNPN and CDR2 SVGIG. The CDR3 goes from the cysteine to the phenylalanine over 16 residues. DNA was not recorded. The sequenced material came from peripheral blood. The rearrangement combines TRBV30 with TRBJ1-4; TCRdb calls TRBD1, which cannot be checked without DNA. This clonotype was sampled from a human donor with an autoimmune cytopenia or autoimmune hepatitis (not recorded which). The CDR3 region reads CAWSEGVPPTNEKLFF.